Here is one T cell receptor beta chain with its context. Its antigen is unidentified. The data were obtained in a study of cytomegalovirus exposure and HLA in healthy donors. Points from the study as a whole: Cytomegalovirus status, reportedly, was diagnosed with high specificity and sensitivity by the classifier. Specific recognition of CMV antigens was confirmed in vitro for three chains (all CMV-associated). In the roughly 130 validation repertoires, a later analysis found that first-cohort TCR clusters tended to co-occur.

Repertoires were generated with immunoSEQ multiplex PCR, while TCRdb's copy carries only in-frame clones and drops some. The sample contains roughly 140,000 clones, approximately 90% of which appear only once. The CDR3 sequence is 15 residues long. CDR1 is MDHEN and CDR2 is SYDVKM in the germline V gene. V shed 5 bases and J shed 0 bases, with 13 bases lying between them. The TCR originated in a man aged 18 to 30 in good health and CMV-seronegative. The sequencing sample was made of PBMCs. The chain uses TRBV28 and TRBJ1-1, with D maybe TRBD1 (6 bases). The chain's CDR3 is CASSMAGAMNTEAFF. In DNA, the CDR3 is TGTGCCAGCAGTATGGCAGGGGCCATGAACACTGAAGCTTTCTTT.